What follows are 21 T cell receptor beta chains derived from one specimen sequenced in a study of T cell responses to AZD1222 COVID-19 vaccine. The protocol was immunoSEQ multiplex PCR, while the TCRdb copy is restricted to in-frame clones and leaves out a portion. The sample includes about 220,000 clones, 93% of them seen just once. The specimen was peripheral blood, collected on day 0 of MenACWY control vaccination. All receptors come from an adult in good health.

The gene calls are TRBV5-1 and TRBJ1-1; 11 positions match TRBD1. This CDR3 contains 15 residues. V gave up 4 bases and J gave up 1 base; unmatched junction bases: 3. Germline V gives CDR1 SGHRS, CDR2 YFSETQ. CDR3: CASSPDRGPNTEAFF. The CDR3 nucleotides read TGCGCCAGCAGCCCGGACAGGGGGCCGAACACTGAAGCTTTCTTT.

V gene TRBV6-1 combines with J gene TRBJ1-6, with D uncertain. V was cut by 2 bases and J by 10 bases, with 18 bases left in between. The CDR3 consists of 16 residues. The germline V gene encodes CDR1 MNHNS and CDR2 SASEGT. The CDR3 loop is CASSERADLYRSPLHF. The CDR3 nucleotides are TGTGCCAGCAGTGAAAGGGCGGACCTATATCGGTCACCCCTCCACTTT.

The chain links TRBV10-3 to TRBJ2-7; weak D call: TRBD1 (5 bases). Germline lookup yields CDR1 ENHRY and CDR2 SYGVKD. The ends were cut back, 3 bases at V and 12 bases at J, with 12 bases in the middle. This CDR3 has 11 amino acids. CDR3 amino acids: CAISDGQGSYF. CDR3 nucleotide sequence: TGTGCCATCAGTGACGGGCAGGGATCGTACTTC.

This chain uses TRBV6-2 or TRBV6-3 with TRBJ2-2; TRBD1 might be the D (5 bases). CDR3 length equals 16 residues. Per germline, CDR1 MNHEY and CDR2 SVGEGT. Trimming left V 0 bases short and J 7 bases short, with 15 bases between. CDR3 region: CASSYSRYRRSGELFF. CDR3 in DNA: TGTGCCAGCAGTTACTCGCGATACAGGCGGAGCGGGGAGCTGTTTTTT.

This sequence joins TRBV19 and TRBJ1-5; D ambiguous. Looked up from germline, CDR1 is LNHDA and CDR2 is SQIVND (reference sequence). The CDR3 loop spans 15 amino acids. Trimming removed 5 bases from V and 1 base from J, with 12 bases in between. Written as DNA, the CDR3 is TGTGCCAGTAGTTCCAGCCATGCAAGCAATCAGCCCCAGCATTTT. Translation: CASSSSHASNQPQHF. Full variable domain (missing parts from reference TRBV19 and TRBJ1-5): DGGITQSPKYLFRKEGQNVTLSCEQNLNHDAMYWYRQDPGQGLRLIYYSQIVNDFQKGDIAEGYSVSREKKESFPLTVTSAQKNPTAFYLCASSSSHASNQPQHFGDGTRLSIL.

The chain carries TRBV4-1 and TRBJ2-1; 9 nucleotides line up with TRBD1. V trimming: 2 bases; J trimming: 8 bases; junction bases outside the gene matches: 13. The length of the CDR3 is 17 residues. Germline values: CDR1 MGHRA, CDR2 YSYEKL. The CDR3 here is CASSQTIRGTGTDEQFF. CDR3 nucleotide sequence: TGCGCCAGCAGCCAAACGATCCGGGGGACAGGGACGGATGAGCAGTTCTTC.

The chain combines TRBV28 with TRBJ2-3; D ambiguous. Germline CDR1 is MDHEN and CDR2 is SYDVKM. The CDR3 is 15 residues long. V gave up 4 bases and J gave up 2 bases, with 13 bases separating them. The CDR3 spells CASSSATQATDTQYF. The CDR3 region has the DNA TGTGCCAGCAGTTCTGCGACGCAGGCCACAGATACGCAGTATTTT.

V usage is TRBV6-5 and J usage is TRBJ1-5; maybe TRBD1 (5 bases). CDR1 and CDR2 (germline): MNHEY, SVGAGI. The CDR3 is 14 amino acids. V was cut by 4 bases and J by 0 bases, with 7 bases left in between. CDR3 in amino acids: CASSSQGSNQPQHF. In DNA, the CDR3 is TGTGCCAGCAGTTCCCAGGGTAGCAATCAGCCCCAGCATTTT.

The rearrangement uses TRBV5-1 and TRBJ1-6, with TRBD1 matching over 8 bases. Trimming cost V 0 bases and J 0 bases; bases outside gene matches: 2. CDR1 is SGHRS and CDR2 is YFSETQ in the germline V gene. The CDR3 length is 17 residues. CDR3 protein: CASSLDRGSSYNSPLHF. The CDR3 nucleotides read TGCGCCAGCAGCTTGGACAGGGGGAGCTCCTATAATTCACCCCTCCACTTT.

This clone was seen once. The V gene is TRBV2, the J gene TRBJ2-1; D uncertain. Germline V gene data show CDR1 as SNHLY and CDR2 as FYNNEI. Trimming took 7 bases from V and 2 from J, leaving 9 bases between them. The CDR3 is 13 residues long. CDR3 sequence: CASKAAPYNEQFF. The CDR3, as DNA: TGTGCCAGCAAGGCTGCACCCTACAATGAGCAGTTCTTC.

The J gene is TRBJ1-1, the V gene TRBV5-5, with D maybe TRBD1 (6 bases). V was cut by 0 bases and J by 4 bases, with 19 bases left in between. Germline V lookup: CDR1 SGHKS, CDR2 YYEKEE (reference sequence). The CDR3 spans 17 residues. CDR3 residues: CASSLEEWGARSTEAFF. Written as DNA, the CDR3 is TGTGCCAGCAGCTTGGAGGAGTGGGGGGCGAGGAGCACTGAAGCTTTCTTT.

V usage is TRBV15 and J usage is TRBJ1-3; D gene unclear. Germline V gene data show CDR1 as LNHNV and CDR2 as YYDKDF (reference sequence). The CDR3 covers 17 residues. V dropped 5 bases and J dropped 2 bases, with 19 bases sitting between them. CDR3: CATSPKTVAIAGNTIYF. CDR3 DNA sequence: TGTGCCACCAGCCCCAAGACGGTGGCCATCGCTGGAAACACCATATATTTT.

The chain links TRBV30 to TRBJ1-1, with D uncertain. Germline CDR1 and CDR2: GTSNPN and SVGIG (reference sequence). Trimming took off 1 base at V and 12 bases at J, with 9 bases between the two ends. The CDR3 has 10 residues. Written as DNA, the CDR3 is TGTGCCTGGAGTGGGCCTATAACTTTCTTT. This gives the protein CAWSGPITFF.

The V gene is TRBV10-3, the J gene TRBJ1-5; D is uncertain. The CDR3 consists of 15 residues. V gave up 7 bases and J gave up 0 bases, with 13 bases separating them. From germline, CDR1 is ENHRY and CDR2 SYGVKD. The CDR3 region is CAINRHFYSNQPQHF. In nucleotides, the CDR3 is TGTGCCATCAACCGACATTTTTATAGCAATCAGCCCCAGCATTTT.

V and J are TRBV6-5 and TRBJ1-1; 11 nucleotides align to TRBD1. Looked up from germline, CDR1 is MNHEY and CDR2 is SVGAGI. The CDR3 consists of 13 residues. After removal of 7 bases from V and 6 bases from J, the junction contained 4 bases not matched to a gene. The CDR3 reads CASKTDRGPEAFF. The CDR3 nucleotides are TGTGCCAGCAAGACGGACAGGGGGCCTGAAGCTTTCTTT.

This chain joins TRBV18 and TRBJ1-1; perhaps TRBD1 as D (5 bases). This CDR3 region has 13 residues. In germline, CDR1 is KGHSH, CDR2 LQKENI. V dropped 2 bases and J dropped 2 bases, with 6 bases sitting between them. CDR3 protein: CASSPGTNTEAFF. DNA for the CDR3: TGTGCCAGCTCACCAGGGACCAACACTGAAGCTTTCTTT.

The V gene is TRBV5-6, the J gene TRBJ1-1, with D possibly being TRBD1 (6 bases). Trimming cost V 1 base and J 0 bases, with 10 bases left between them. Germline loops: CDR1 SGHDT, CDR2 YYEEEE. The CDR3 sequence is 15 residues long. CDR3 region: CASSLPGTMNTEAFF. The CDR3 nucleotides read TGTGCCAGCAGCTTGCCCGGGACAATGAACACTGAAGCTTTCTTT.

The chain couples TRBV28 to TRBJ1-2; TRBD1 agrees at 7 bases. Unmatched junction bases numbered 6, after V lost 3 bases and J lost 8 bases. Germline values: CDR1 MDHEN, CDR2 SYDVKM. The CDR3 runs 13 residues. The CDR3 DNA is TGTGCCAGCAGTTTGTCAGTAGGGGGCGGCTACACCTTC. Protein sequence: CASSLSVGGGYTF.

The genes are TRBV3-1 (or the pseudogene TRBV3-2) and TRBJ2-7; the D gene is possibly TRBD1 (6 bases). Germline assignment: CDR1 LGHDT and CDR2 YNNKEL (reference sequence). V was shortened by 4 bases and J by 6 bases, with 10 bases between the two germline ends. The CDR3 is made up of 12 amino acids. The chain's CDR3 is CASSPQGGEQYF. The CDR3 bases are TGTGCCAGCAGCCCTCAAGGGGGCGAGCAGTACTTC.

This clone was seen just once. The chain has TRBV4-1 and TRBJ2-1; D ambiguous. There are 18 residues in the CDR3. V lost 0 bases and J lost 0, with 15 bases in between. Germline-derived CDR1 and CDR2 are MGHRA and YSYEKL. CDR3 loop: CASSQDPVGGSSYNEQFF. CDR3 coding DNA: TGCGCCAGCAGCCAAGACCCCGTTGGCGGAAGCTCCTACAATGAGCAGTTCTTC.

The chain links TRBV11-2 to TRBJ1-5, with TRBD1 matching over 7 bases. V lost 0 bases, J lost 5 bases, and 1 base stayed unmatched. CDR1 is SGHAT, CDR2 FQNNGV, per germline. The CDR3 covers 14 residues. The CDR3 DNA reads TGTGCCAGCAGCTTAGAAGGGGGCCATCAGCCCCAGCATTTT. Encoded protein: CASSLEGGHQPQHF.